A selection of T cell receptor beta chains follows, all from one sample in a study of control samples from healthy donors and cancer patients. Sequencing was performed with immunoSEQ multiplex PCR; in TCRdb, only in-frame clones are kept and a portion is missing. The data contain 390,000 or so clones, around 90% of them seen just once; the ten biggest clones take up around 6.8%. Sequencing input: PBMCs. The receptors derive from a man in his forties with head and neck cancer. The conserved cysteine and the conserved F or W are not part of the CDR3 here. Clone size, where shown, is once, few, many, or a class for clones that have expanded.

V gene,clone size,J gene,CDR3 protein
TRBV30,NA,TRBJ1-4,AWSETANEKLF
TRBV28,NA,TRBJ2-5,ASSFGLPEGTQY
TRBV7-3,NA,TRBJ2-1,ASSLLAGGFEQF
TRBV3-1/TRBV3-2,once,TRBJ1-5,ASSQDILGGNQPQH
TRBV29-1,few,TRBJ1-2,SVEDRGRAVEGYT
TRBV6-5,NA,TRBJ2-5,ASSTGQGASETQY
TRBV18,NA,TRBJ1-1,ASSQPGQGKTLNTEAF
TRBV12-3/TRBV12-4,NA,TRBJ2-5,ASSPVARETQY
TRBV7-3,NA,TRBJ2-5,ASSLNRDGTQY
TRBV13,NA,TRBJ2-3,ASTIMSRDRGTDTQY
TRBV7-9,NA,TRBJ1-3,ASSRGQPIY
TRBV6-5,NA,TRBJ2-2,ASSYSTGELF
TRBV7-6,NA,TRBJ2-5,ASSFGLTQETQY
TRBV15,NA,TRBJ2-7,ATSAGQGAYEQY
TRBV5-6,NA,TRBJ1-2,ASSTIRRTVLTNYGYT
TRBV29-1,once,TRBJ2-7,SVASGTSGRYEQY
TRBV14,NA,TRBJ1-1,ASSQVVVTEAF
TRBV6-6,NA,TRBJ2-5,ASSYSPVGEGETQY
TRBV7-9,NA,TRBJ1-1,ASSLATVNTEAF
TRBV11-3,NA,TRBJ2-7,ASSSRTGQDEQY